These 29 T cell receptor beta chains originate from one sample sequenced in a study of blood T cell repertoires in COVID-19. Sequencing used immunoSEQ multiplex PCR; TCRdb keeps in-frame clones, though not all of them. The sample consists of roughly 140,000 clones, 85% to 90% of them appearing once. What was sequenced was peripheral blood. These receptor sequences come from an older woman with active COVID-19.

Judged by abundance, this clone is medium-sized. The chain has TRBV28 and TRBJ2-7; a possible D gene is TRBD2 (6 bases). The CDR3 is made up of 16 amino acids. Germline CDR1 MDHEN, CDR2 SYDVKM. Between the trimmed V and J ends, which lost 5 bases and 5 bases, there was a span of 22 bases. The CDR3 loop is CASSILSREFVDEQYF. The CDR3, as DNA: TGTGCCAGCAGTATATTATCCCGGGAGTTCGTCGACGAGCAGTACTTC.

V and J are TRBV11-2 and TRBJ1-1; 7 bases align to TRBD1. Germline trimming cut 7 bases from V and 1 base from J; bases unmatched to any gene: 12. This CDR3 has 16 residues. The germline V gene has CDR1 SGHAT and CDR2 FQNNGV. The CDR3, as DNA: TGTGCCAGCACCAGACACTTGGGACAGACGAACACTGAAGCTTTCTTT. Translating it yields CASTRHLGQTNTEAFF.

The rearrangement links TRBV6-5 to TRBJ1-1; TRBD1 might be the D (5 bases). From germline, CDR1 is MNHEY and CDR2 SVGAGI. V was trimmed by 0 bases and J by 12 bases, leaving 14 bases between them. The CDR3 covers 13 residues. The CDR3 coding sequence is TGTGCCAGCAGTTACTCCGGGACTGGCGCACCTTTCTTT. Its translation is CASSYSGTGAPFF.

The CDR3 protein is CASSQGAGTGNQPQHF. DNA of the CDR3: TGTGCCAGCAGCCAAGGAGCGGGAACGGGCAATCAGCCCCAGCATTTT. The chain is built from TRBV3-1 (or the pseudogene TRBV3-2) and TRBJ1-5; no clear D. This CDR3 has 16 amino acids. V dropped 1 base and J dropped 2 bases, with 12 bases sitting between them. CDR1 LGHDT and CDR2 YNNKEL come from the germline V gene (reference sequence).

J is TRBJ2-1 and V is TRBV18, with 10 bases identical to TRBD1. CDR1 is KGHSH, CDR2 LQKENI, per germline. The CDR3 has 16 amino acids. V shed 4 bases, J shed 4 bases, and the junction held 7 bases outside the gene matches. CDR3 nucleotides: TGTGCCAGCTCACAACTGGGACAGGGGAGATACAATGAGCAGTTCTTC. Protein: CASSQLGQGRYNEQFF.

The V and J genes are TRBV15 and TRBJ1-4; 8 bases match TRBD1. Germline lookup yields CDR1 LNHNV and CDR2 YYDKDF (reference sequence). CDR3 length: 17 amino acids. V trimming: 0 bases; J trimming: 5 bases; junction bases outside the gene matches: 8. CDR3 bases: TGTGCCACCAGCAGAGACCCCCCGGACAGGGCAAATGAAAAACTGTTTTTT. Translation gives CATSRDPPDRANEKLFF.

The chain is built from TRBV10-3 and TRBJ2-7; TRBD2 agrees at 12 bases. After removal of 6 bases from V and 6 bases from J, the junction contained 12 bases not matched to a gene. Looked up from germline, CDR1 is ENHRY and CDR2 is SYGVKD. CDR3 length: 16 residues. CDR3 DNA sequence: TGTGCCATCAGCGCGGGACGACTAGCGGGAGATCGCGAGCAGTACTTC. Protein product: CAISAGRLAGDREQYF.

The chain is built from TRBV19 and TRBJ2-3; 15 bases line up with TRBD2. The germline CDR1 and CDR2 sequences are LNHDA and SQIVND (reference sequence). The V and J ends lost 5 bases and 6 bases, in that order; junction bases with no gene match: 9. The CDR3 loop spans 17 amino acids. CDR3 in amino acids: CASSRGLAGGALDTQYF. CDR3 nucleotides: TGTGCCAGTAGTCGTGGACTAGCGGGAGGGGCCCTGGATACGCAGTATTTT.

This chain connects TRBV5-4 to TRBJ2-3; 10 bases are a match to TRBD2. Germline values: CDR1 SGHNT, CDR2 YYREEE (reference sequence). V gave up 3 bases and J gave up 2 bases; unmatched junction bases: 6. The CDR3 loop spans 16 amino acids. The DNA for the CDR3 is TGTGCCAGCAGCTCCTTAGCGGGGGGTCCCACAGATACGCAGTATTTT. Translating it yields CASSSLAGGPTDTQYF.

The chain joins TRBV7-2 to TRBJ1-4, with D possibly being TRBD1 (6 bases). The germline V and J ends were trimmed by 4 bases and 7 bases, with 16 bases remaining between them. The CDR3 is 15 amino acids. Germline assignment: CDR1 SGHTA and CDR2 FQGNSA. The CDR3 DNA reads TGTGCCAGCAGCTCAGGGCACAGGGTCGGTGAAAAACTGTTTTTT. Encoded protein: CASSSGHRVGEKLFF.

This chain links TRBV5-1 with TRBJ2-1, with TRBD1 matching over 7 bases. CDR1 and CDR2 from the germline V gene are SGHRS and YFSETQ. Unmatched junction bases numbered 14, after V lost 4 bases and J lost 7 bases. The CDR3 is 16 residues long. CDR3 loop: CASSQIYDRVWNEQFF. CDR3 bases: TGCGCCAGCAGCCAAATTTATGACAGGGTTTGGAATGAGCAGTTCTTC.

V and J are TRBV14 and TRBJ2-7; TRBD1 agrees at 9 bases. V gave up 4 bases and J gave up 3 bases; unmatched junction bases: 16. The length of the CDR3 is 18 residues. Looked up from germline, CDR1 is SGHDN and CDR2 is FVKESK. CDR3 bases: TGTGCCAGCAGCCCTCGGACCCTCTACCGGGACAGGGACTACGAGCAGTACTTC. It encodes CASSPRTLYRDRDYEQYF.

This clone occurred once. The genes are TRBV27 and TRBJ2-1, with 8 positions matching TRBD2. CDR1 is MNHEY, CDR2 SMNVEV, per germline (reference sequence). CDR3 length equals 16 residues. The trim removed 4 bases at V and 1 base at J, leaving 6 bases unmatched. The CDR3 protein is CASSSQTGGSYNEQFF. Written as DNA, the CDR3 is TGTGCCAGCAGTTCCCAAACGGGAGGGTCCTACAATGAGCAGTTCTTC.

The CDR3 reads CASSFAGIDSPLHF. CDR3 DNA sequence: TGTGCCAGCAGCTTCGCAGGGATCGATTCACCCCTCCACTTT. This chain connects TRBV7-3 to TRBJ1-6; TRBD1 is a possible D gene (5 bases). With 3 bases removed from V and 8 bases from J, the gap between germline ends came to 11 bases. Per the germline V gene, CDR1 is SGHTA and CDR2 is FQGTGA. This CDR3 region has 14 residues. Supplemented by reference TRBV7-3 and TRBJ1-6, the full variable domain reads GAGVSQTPSNKVTEKGKYVELRCDPISGHTALYWYRQSLGQGPEFLIYFQGTGAADDSGLPNDRFFAVRPEGSVSTLKIQRTERGDSAVYLCASSFAGIDSPLHFGNGTRLTVT.

V gene TRBV28 combines with J gene TRBJ1-1; no clear D gene. The CDR3 runs to 11 residues. Germline CDR1 MDHEN, CDR2 SYDVKM. Trimming left V 10 bases short and J 1 base short, with 7 bases between. CDR3: CAILGNTEAFF. DNA of the CDR3: TGTGCCATCCTCGGGAACACTGAAGCTTTCTTT. The whole variable domain, filled in from reference TRBV28 and TRBJ1-1, reads DVKVTQSSRYLVKRTGEKVFLECVQDMDHENMFWYRQDPGLGLRLIYFSYDVKMKEKGDIPEGYSVSREKKERFSLILESASTNQTSMYLCAILGNTEAFFGQGTRLTVV.

This sequence joins TRBV19 and TRBJ1-2; D possibly corresponds to TRBD1 (5 bases). Germline CDR1 and CDR2: LNHDA and SQIVND (reference sequence). CDR3 length: 15 residues. V lost 5 bases to trimming and J lost 0 bases, with 13 bases between them. The CDR3 region is CASSHRRGTNYGYTF. CDR3 DNA sequence: TGTGCCAGTAGTCACCGGCGGGGGACTAACTATGGCTACACCTTC.

The chain joins TRBV28 to TRBJ1-1; possibly TRBD1 for D (5 bases). This CDR3 has 16 residues. Germline V gene lookup returns CDR1 MDHEN and CDR2 SYDVKM. V lost 6 bases to trimming and J lost 6 bases, with 23 bases between them. CDR3 residues: CASSFGGRGAGPEAFF. CDR3 in DNA: TGTGCCAGCAGCTTCGGGGGAAGAGGGGCAGGGCCTGAAGCTTTCTTT. Looking up the rest from reference TRBV28 and TRBJ1-1 gives the full variable domain: DVKVTQSSRYLVKRTGEKVFLECVQDMDHENMFWYRQDPGLGLRLIYFSYDVKMKEKGDIPEGYSVSREKKERFSLILESASTNQTSMYLCASSFGGRGAGPEAFFGQGTRLTVV.

The chain joins TRBV4-1 to TRBJ2-5; possible D gene TRBD2, 5 bases. This CDR3 has 14 residues. From germline, CDR1 is MGHRA and CDR2 YSYEKL. Trimming took 0 bases from V and 9 from J, leaving 14 bases between them. CDR3 in DNA: TGCGCCAGCAGCCAAGAAGACACCGCGAGGGCCCAGTACTTC. It yields the protein CASSQEDTARAQYF.

The chain combines TRBV12-3 or TRBV12-4 with TRBJ2-3; D is uncertain. V was cut by 6 bases and J by 2 bases, with 9 bases left in between. This CDR3 has 13 amino acids. The chain's CDR3 is CASSLQSTDTQYF. The CDR3 nucleotides are TGTGCCAGCAGCCTTCAGTCCACAGATACGCAGTATTTT.

The chain uses TRBV27 and TRBJ2-1, with 8 bases lining up with TRBD2. Germline CDR1 reads MNHEY; CDR2 reads SMNVEV (reference sequence). This CDR3 has 16 amino acids. The ends lost 5 bases at V and 0 bases at J; junction bases unmatched: 6. CDR3 bases: TGTGCCAGCAGTATGACTAGCGTACGCTCCTACAATGAGCAGTTCTTC. This codes for CASSMTSVRSYNEQFF.

J is TRBJ1-1 and V is TRBV5-4; 8 nucleotides align to TRBD1. V trimming: 4 bases; J trimming: 3 bases; junction bases outside the gene matches: 8. Germline-derived CDR1 and CDR2 are SGHNT and YYREEE (reference sequence). CDR3 length: 15 residues. CDR3 sequence: CASSPPGQVHTEAFF. The CDR3 DNA is TGTGCCAGCAGCCCGCCGGGACAGGTCCACACTGAAGCTTTCTTT.

This chain connects TRBV5-4 to TRBJ1-1, with TRBD1 matching over 8 bases. V lost 0 bases, J lost 5 bases, and 6 bases stayed unmatched. Germline V gene sequence: CDR1 SGHNT, CDR2 YYREEE (reference sequence). The CDR3 spans 15 residues. The CDR3 nucleotides are TGTGCCAGCAGCTTGGAAACAGGGGGAAAAACTGAAGCTTTCTTT. It is translated as CASSLETGGKTEAFF.

This clone has a handful of counts. This rearrangement joins TRBV6-2 or TRBV6-3 to TRBJ2-7; the match to TRBD2 covers 10 bases. CDR1 and CDR2 (germline): MNHEY, SVGEGT. Unmatched junction bases numbered 11, after V lost 4 bases and J lost 5 bases. This CDR3 has 16 residues. The CDR3 DNA reads as TGTGCCAGCAGTTCCCCCCTGCTAGCGGGAGCCCACGAGCAGTACTTC. Its protein product is CASSSPLLAGAHEQYF.

The chain couples TRBV18 to TRBJ2-7; D may be TRBD1 (6 bases). The CDR3 is 15 amino acids. Germline assignment: CDR1 KGHSH and CDR2 LQKENI. V lost 0 bases to trimming and J lost 4 bases, with 13 bases between them. CDR3 in amino acids: CASSPPDRAEYEQYF. The CDR3 DNA reads TGTGCCAGCTCACCACCGGACAGAGCAGAGTACGAGCAGTACTTC.

The V call is TRBV29-1, the J call TRBJ2-1; a weak D match, TRBD1 (6 bases). Trimming took 5 bases from V and 2 from J, leaving 16 bases between them. Germline CDR1 is SQVTM and CDR2 is ANQGSEA. The CDR3 covers 15 residues. The CDR3 loop reads CSVKKQGTTYNEQFF. Here the CDR3 DNA reads TGCAGCGTTAAAAAACAGGGTACGACCTACAATGAGCAGTTCTTC.

The chain couples TRBV7-2 to TRBJ2-1; 14 bases agree with TRBD2. Germline values: CDR1 SGHTA, CDR2 FQGNSA. With V trimmed by 1 base and J by 4 bases, 3 bases remained unmatched. This CDR3 has 17 amino acids. CDR3 protein: CASSLVGLAGAYNEQFF. CDR3 sequence (DNA): TGTGCCAGCAGCTTAGTGGGACTAGCGGGGGCATACAATGAGCAGTTCTTC.

In this sample, this clone turned up a few times. This sequence joins TRBV18 and TRBJ1-1; perhaps TRBD1 as D (6 bases). Germline-derived CDR1 and CDR2 are KGHSH and LQKENI. V dropped 2 bases and J dropped 1 base, with 8 bases sitting between them. CDR3 length: 14 residues. CDR3 coding DNA: TGTGCCAGCTCACCAAAACAGGGGAACACTGAAGCTTTCTTT. This codes for CASSPKQGNTEAFF. Looking up the rest from reference TRBV18 and TRBJ1-1 gives the full variable domain: NAGVMQNPRHLVRRRGQEARLRCSPMKGHSHVYWYRQLPEEGLKFMVYLQKENIIDESGMPKERFSAEFPKEGPSILRIQQVVRGDSAAYFCASSPKQGNTEAFFGQGTRLTVV.

This clone has only one observation. The chain recombines TRBV28 with TRBJ1-5; TRBD1 matches 9 bases. The germline CDR1 and CDR2 sequences are MDHEN and SYDVKM. V dropped 5 bases and J dropped 5; count of bases not matched to a gene: 10. The CDR3 has 16 residues. The CDR3 region is CASSQSDRGAYQPQHF. The CDR3 DNA sequence: TGTGCCAGCAGTCAGTCAGACAGGGGGGCTTATCAGCCCCAGCATTTT.

The rearrangement uses TRBV7-9 and TRBJ2-5; D might be TRBD1 (5 bases). With 4 bases removed from V and 1 base from J, the gap between germline ends came to 10 bases. Germline CDR1 SEHNR, CDR2 FQNEAQ (reference sequence). The CDR3 is made up of 14 amino acids. The CDR3 region has the DNA TGTGCCAGCAGCTGGGGCGGCAGCCAAGAGACCCAGTACTTC. It codes for CASSWGGSQETQYF.